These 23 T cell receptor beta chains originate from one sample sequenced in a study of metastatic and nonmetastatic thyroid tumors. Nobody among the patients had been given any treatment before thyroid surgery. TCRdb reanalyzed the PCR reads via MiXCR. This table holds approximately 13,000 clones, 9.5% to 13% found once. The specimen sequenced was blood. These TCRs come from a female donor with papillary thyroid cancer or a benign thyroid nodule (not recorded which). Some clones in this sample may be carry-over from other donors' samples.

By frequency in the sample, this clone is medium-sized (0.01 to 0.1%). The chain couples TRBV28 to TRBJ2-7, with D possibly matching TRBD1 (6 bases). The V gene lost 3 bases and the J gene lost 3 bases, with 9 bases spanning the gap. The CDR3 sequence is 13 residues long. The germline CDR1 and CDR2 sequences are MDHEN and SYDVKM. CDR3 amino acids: CASSLTGLYEQYF. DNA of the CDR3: TGTGCCAGCAGTTTGACAGGACTCTACGAGCAGTACTTC.

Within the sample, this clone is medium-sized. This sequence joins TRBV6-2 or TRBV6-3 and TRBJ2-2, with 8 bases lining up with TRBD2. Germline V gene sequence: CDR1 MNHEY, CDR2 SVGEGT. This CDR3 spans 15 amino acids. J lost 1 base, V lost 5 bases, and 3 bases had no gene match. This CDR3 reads CASSQLAGNTGELFF. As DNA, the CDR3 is TGTGCCAGCAGTCAGCTAGCGGGGAACACCGGGGAGCTGTTTTTT.

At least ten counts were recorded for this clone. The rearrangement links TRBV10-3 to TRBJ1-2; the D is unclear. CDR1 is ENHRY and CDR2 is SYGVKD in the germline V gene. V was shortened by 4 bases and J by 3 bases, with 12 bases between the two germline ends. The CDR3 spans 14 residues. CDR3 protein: CAISGRMDDYGYTF. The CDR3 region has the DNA TGTGCCATCAGTGGTCGAATGGATGACTATGGCTACACCTTC.

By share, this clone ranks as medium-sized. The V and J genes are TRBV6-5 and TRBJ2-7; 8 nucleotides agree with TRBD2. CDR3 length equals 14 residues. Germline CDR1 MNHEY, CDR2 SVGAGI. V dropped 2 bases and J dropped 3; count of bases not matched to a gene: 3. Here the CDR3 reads CASSYAGTSYEQYF. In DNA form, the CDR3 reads TGTGCCAGCAGTTACGCCGGGACTAGCTACGAGCAGTACTTC.

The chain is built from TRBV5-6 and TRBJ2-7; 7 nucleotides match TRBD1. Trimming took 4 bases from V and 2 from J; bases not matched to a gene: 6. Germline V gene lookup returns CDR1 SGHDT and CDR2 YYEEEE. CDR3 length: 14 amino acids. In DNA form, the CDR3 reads TGTGCCAGCAGCCCCGAGGGACAGACCTACGAGCAGTACTTC. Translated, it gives CASSPEGQTYEQYF.

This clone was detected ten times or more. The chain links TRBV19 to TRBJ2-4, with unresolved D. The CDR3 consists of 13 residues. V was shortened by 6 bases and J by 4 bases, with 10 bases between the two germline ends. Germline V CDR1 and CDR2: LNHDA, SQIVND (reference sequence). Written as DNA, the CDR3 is TGTGCCAGTAGCCAGAATCAAAAAAACATTCAGTACTTC. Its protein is CASSQNQKNIQYF. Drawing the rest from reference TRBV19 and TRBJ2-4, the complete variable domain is DGGITQSPKYLFRKEGQNVTLSCEQNLNHDAMYWYRQDPGQGLRLIYYSQIVNDFQKGDIAEGYSVSREKKESFPLTVTSAQKNPTAFYLCASSQNQKNIQYFGAGTRLSVL.

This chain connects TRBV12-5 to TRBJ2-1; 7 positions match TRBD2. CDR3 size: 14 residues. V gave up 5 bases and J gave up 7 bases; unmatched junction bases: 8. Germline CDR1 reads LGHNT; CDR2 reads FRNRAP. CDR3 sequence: CASGSGVGRNEQFF. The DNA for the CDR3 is TGTGCTAGTGGTAGCGGGGTAGGGCGAAATGAGCAGTTCTTC.

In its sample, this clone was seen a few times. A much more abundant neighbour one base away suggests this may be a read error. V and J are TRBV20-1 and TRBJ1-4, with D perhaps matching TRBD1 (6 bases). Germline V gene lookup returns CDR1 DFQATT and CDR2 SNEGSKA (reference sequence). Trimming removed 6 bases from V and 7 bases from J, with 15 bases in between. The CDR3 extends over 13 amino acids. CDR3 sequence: CSAKAGAPEKLFF. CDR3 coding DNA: TGCAGTGCCAAGGCAGGGGCCCCTGAAAAACTGTTTTTT.

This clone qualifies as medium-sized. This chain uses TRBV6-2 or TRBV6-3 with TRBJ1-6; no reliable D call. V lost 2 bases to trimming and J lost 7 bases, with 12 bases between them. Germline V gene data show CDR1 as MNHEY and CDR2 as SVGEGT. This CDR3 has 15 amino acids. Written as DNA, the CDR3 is TGTGCCAGCAGTTACATAACAGCCGAGAATTCACCCCTCCACTTT. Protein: CASSYITAENSPLHF.

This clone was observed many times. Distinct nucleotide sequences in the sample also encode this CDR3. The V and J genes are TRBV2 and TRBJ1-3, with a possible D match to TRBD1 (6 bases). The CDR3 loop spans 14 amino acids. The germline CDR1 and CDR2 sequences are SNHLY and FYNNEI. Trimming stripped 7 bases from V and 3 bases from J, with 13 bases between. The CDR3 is CASKPTGGGNTIYF. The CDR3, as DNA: TGTGCCAGCAAGCCGACAGGCGGTGGAAACACCATATATTTT.

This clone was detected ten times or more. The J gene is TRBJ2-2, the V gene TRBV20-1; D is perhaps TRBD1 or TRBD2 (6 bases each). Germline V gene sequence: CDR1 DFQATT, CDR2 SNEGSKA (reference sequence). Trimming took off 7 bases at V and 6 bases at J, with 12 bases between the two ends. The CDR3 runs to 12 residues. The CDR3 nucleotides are TGCAGTGGGGGGGCTGGTGCCGGGGAGCTGTTTTTT. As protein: CSGGAGAGELFF.

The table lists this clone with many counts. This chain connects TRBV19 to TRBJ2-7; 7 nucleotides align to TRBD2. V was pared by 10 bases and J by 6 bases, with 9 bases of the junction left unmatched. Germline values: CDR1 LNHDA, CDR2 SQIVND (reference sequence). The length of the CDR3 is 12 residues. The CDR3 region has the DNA TGTGCCATAATGGGACTAAGCGGCGAGCAGTACTTC. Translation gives CAIMGLSGEQYF.

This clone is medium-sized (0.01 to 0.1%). This CDR3 reads CASNTLEGSPEAFF. The CDR3 nucleotides are TGTGCCAGCAACACACTCGAGGGTTCGCCCGAAGCTTTCTTT. The rearrangement joins TRBV6-2 or TRBV6-3 to TRBJ1-1; D uncertain. This CDR3 contains 14 residues. Germline CDR1 and CDR2: MNHEY and SVGEGT. The V end lost 7 bases, the J end lost 8 bases, and 20 bases lay between the germline ends.

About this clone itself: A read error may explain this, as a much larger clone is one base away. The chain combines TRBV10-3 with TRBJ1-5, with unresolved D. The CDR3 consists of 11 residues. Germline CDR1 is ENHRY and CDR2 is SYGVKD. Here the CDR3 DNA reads TGCGACTGGGGAGACAATCAGCCCCAGCATTTT. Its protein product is CDWGDNQPQHF.

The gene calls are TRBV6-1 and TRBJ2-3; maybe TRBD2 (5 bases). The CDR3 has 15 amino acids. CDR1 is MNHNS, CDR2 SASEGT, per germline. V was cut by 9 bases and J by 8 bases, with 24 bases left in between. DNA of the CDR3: TGTGCCAGTAGTCGAAGGACTGCGCTTAGGGTTACGCAGTATTTT. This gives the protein CASSRRTALRVTQYF.

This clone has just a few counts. CDR3 residues: CASSPSRMSSGNTIYF. The CDR3 bases are TGTGCCAGCAGCCCATCCCGCATGAGCTCTGGAAACACCATATATTTT. J is TRBJ1-3 and V is TRBV11-2; D not resolved. The germline CDR1 and CDR2 sequences are SGHAT and FQNNGV. This CDR3 region has 16 residues. The V and J ends lost 5 bases and 0 bases respectively, with 14 bases between them.

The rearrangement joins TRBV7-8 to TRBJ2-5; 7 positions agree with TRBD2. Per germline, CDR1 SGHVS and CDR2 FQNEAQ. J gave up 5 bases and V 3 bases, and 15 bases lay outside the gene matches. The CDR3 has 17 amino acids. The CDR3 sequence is CASSFLAEVDTGETQYF. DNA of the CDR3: TGTGCCAGCAGCTTTCTAGCGGAGGTTGACACGGGGGAGACCCAGTACTTC.

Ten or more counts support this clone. Here the CDR3 DNA reads TGTGCCAGTAGTCCGACAGGGGTCACCGGGGAGCTGTTTTTT. Its translation is CASSPTGVTGELFF. The chain employs TRBV19 and TRBJ2-2, with 8 bases matching TRBD1. The CDR3 extends over 14 amino acids. Germline trimming cut 5 bases from V and 4 bases from J; bases unmatched to any gene: 3. The germline V gene has CDR1 LNHDA and CDR2 SQIVND (reference sequence).

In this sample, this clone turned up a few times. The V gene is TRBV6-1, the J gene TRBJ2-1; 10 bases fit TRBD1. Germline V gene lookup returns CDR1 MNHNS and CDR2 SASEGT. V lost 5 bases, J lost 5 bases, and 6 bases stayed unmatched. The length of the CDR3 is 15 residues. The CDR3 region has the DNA TGTGCCAGCAGTACCGGGACAGGGGAAGACAATGAGCAGTTCTTC. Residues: CASSTGTGEDNEQFF.

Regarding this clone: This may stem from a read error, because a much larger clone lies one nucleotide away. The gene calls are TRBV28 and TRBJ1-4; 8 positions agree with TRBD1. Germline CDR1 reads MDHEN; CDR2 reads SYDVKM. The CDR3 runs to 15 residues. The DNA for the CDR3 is TGTGCCGGCAGTTTGATCAGGGGGCAGGAGGAAAAACTGTTTTTT. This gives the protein CAGSLIRGQEEKLFF.

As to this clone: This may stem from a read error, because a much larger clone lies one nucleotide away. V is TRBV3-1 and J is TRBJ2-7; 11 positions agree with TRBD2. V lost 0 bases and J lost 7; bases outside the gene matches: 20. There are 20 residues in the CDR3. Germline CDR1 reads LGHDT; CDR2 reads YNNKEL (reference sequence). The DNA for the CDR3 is TGTGCCAGCAGCCAAGATATCCCCGAACTAGCGGGAGTCCCCTACAATGAGCAGTACTTC. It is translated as CASSQDIPELAGVPYNEQYF.

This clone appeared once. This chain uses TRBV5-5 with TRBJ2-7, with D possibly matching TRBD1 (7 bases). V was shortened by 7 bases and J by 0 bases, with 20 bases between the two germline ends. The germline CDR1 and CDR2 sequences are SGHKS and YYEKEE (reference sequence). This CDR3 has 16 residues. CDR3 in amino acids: CASGLEGAGLSYEQYF. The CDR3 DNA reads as TGTGCCAGCGGCCTGGAGGGGGCAGGACTCTCCTACGAGCAGTACTTC.

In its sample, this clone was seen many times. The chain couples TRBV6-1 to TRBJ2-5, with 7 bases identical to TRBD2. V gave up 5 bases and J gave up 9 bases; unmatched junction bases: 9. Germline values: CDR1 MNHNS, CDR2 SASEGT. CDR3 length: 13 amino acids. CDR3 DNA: TGTGCCAGCAGTCCAGGGAGGGATTGGCCCCAGTACTTC. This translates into CASSPGRDWPQYF.